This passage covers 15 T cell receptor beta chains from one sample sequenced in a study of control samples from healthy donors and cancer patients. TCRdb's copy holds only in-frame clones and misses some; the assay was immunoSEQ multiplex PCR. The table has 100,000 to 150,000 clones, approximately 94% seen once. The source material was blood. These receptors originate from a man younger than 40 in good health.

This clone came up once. CDR3 protein: CASRDTDVGLQETQYF. CDR3 DNA sequence: TGTGCCAGCAGGGACACAGACGTGGGATTACAAGAGACCCAGTACTTC. The rearrangement links TRBV2 to TRBJ2-5; a weak D match, TRBD1 (5 bases). The CDR3 has 16 amino acids. Trimming pared 6 bases from V and 2 bases from J, leaving 19 bases between. CDR1 and CDR2 from the germline V gene are SNHLY and FYNNEI.

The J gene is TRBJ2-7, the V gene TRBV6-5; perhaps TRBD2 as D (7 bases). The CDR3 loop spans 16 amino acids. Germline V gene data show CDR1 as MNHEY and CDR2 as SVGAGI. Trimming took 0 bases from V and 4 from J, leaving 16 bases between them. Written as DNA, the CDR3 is TGTGCCAGCAGTTACTCCCGAAGAGGGGGGGGTTACGAGCAGTACTTC. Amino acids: CASSYSRRGGGYEQYF.

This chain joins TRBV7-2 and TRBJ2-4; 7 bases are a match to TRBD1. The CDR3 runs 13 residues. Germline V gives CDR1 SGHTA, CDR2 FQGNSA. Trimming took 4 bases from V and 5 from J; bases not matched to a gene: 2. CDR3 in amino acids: CASSYRGQNIQYF. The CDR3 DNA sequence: TGTGCCAGCAGCTACAGGGGCCAAAACATTCAGTACTTC.

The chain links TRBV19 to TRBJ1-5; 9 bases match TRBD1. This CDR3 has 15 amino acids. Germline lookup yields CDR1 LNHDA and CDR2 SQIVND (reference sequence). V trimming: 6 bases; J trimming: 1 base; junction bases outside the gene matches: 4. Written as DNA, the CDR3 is TGTGCCAGTAGGGACGGACAGGGGAGCAATCAGCCCCAGCATTTT. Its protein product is CASRDGQGSNQPQHF. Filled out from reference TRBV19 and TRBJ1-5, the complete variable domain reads DGGITQSPKYLFRKEGQNVTLSCEQNLNHDAMYWYRQDPGQGLRLIYYSQIVNDFQKGDIAEGYSVSREKKESFPLTVTSAQKNPTAFYLCASRDGQGSNQPQHFGDGTRLSIL.

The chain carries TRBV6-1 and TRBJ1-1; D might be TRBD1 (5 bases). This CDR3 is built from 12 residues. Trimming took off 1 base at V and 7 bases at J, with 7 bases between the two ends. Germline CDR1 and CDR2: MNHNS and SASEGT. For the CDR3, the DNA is TGTGCCAGCAGTGAAGGGGGGGGTGAAGCTTTCTTT. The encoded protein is CASSEGGGEAFF.

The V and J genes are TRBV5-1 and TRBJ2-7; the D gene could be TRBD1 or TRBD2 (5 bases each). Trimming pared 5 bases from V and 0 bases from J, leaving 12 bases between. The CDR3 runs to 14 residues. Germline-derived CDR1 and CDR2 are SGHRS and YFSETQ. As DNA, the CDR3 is TGCGCCAGCAGTCCTGTCGGGGCCTCCTACGAGCAGTACTTC. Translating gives CASSPVGASYEQYF.

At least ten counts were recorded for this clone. The CDR3 is CASSPRELSSYEQYF. The CDR3 DNA follows: TGTGCCAGCAGCCCGAGGGAGCTTAGCTCCTACGAGCAGTACTTC. The rearrangement links TRBV5-5 to TRBJ2-7; TRBD2 might be the D (5 bases). The CDR3 is 15 residues long. Deletions cut 4 bases from V and 0 bases from J, with 14 bases between. Germline V gene sequence: CDR1 SGHKS, CDR2 YYEKEE (reference sequence).

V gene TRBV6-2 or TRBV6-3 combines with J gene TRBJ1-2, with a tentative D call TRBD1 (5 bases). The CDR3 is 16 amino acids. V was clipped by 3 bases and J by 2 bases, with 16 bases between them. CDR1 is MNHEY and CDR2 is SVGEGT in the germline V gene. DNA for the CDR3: TGTGCCAGCAGTTATCCGACTGCCCGGGGGAACTATGGCTACACCTTC. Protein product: CASSYPTARGNYGYTF.

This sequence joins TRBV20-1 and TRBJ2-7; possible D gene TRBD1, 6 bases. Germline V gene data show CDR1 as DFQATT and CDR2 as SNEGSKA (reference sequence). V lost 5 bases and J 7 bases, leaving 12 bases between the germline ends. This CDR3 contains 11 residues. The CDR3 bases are TGCAGTGCTCTGAGGACAGTTGAGCAGTACTTC. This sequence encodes CSALRTVEQYF.

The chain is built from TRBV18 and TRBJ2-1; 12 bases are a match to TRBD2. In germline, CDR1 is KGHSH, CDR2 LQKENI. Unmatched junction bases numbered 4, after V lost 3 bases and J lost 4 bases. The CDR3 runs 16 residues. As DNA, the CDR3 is TGTGCCAGCTCACCTGCTAGCGGGGGGGTTTACAATGAGCAGTTCTTC. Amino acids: CASSPASGGVYNEQFF. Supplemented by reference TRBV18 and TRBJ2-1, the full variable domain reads NAGVMQNPRHLVRRRGQEARLRCSPMKGHSHVYWYRQLPEEGLKFMVYLQKENIIDESGMPKERFSAEFPKEGPSILRIQQVVRGDSAAYFCASSPASGGVYNEQFFGPGTRLTVL.

CDR3 in DNA: TGTGCCAGTAGAGAACGCAGGGGGCGCGGAAATGGCTACACCTTC. Protein product: CASRERRGRGNGYTF. V is TRBV19 and J is TRBJ1-2; the match to TRBD1 covers 8 bases. J lost 6 bases, V lost 6 bases, and 12 bases had no gene match. CDR3 size: 15 residues. Germline values: CDR1 LNHDA, CDR2 SQIVND (reference sequence).

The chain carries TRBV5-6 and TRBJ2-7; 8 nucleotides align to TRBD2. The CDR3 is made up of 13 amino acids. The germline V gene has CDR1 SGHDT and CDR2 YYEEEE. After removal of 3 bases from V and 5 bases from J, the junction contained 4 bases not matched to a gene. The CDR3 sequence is CASSYLGGDEQYF. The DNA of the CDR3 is TGTGCCAGCAGCTACCTCGGGGGGGACGAGCAGTACTTC.

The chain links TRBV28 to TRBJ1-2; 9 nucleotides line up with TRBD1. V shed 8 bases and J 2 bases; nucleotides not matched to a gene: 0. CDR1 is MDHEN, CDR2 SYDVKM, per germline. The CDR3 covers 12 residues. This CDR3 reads CASGTGNYGYTF. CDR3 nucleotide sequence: TGTGCCAGCGGGACAGGGAACTATGGCTACACCTTC.

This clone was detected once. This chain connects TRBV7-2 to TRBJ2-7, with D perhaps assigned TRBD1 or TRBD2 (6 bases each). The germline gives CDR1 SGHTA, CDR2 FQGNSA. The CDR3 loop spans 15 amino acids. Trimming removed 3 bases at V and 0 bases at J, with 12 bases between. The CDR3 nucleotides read TGTGCCAGCAGCTTTTTCGGGGGCGGCTCCTACGAGCAGTACTTC. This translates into CASSFFGGGSYEQYF.

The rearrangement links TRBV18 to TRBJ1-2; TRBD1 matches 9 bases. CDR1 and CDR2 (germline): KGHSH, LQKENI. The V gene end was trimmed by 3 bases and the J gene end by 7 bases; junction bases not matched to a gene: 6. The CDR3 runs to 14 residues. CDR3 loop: CASSPQQGAGGYTF. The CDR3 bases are TGTGCCAGCTCACCTCAACAGGGGGCGGGTGGCTACACCTTC.